These 5 T cell receptor beta chains share one sample of origin, sequenced in a study of post-analysis software for immune sequencing data. Unique molecular identifiers had been added to the TCR beta cDNA libraries. In TCRdb, the PCR reads were re-called with MiXCR into one record per CDR3 protein. The repertoire has roughly 150,000 distinct CDR3 sequences, roughly 34% of them found once; the top ten carry roughly 28%. Sample: blood, taken after autologous hematopoietic stem cell transplantation. The receptors were gathered from a girl aged 10-17 years with multiple sclerosis.

Comment on this clonotype: A junction boundary mismatches the germline segment, possibly from a read error. V and J are TRBV19 and TRBJ1-1, with 7 bases fitting TRBD1. Germline lookup yields CDR1 LNHDA and CDR2 SQIVND (reference sequence). The CDR3 is 13 amino acids. The CDR3 sequence is CASSQTGYTEAFF. The CDR3 DNA follows: TGTGCCAGTAGCCAGACAGGGTACACCGAAGCTTTCTTT.

This clonotype was picked up a small number of times. J is TRBJ2-1 and V is TRBV6-5, with D perhaps TRBD1 or TRBD2 (5 bases each). The CDR3 is 17 amino acids. V was shortened by 4 bases and J by 5 bases, with 21 bases between the two germline ends. From germline, CDR1 is MNHEY and CDR2 SVGAGI. The CDR3 DNA follows: TGTGCCAGCAGTTCCTCGAGGGGCCTAGGTAACAACAATGAGCAGTTCTTC. It is translated as CASSSSRGLGNNNEQFF.

The gene calls are TRBV7-8 and TRBJ2-5; tentatively, D is TRBD1 (5 bases). With 6 bases removed from V and 7 bases from J, the gap between germline ends came to 12 bases. The CDR3 covers 12 residues. Germline CDR1 SGHVS, CDR2 FQNEAQ. In DNA, the CDR3 is TGTGCCAGCAGTGGCGACCAGGGGACCCAGTACTTC. Protein sequence: CASSGDQGTQYF.

The chain couples TRBV20-1 to TRBJ1-1; D gene uncertain. The V end was cut by 6 bases, the J end by 11 bases, with 7 bases between. This CDR3 has 8 residues. Germline CDR1 and CDR2: DFQATT and SNEGSKA (reference sequence). The CDR3 DNA is TGCAGTGCCCCGCGGGCTTTCTTT. Its translation is CSAPRAFF.

This clonotype came up a few times. The rearrangement joins TRBV28 to TRBJ2-1; maybe TRBD2 (6 bases). The length of the CDR3 is 15 residues. The V end lost 5 bases, the J end lost 2 bases, and 13 bases lay between the germline ends. Germline V gives CDR1 MDHEN, CDR2 SYDVKM. The CDR3 coding sequence is TGTGCCAGCAGTCCCCCAACGGGGGCCTACAATGAGCAGTTCTTC. Protein product: CASSPPTGAYNEQFF.